Listed below are T cell receptor beta chains from one sample, sequenced in a study of blood T cell repertoires in COVID-19. Sequencing used immunoSEQ multiplex PCR; TCRdb keeps in-frame clones, though not all of them. The table records 150,000 to 200,000 clones, 88% of them present only once. The sequenced sample was peripheral blood. Receptors were obtained from a man in his sixties with acute or convalescent COVID-19. CDR3s include the opening cysteine and the closing phenylalanine or tryptophan. The D gene is left open where the match is weak. Not all rows give a size; the values are once, few, many and, for expanded clones, a class.

J gene,V gene,clone size,D gene,CDR3 protein,CDR3 DNA
TRBJ2-3,TRBV30,NA,TRBD2,CACTPRGRASTDTQYF,TGTGCCTGCACCCCCCGCGGGAGGGCGAGCACAGATACGCAGTATTTT
TRBJ1-2,TRBV5-1,NA,TRBD1,CASSLITGGASDYGYTF,TGCGCCAGCAGCTTGATTACAGGGGGCGCCTCGGACTATGGCTACACCTTC
TRBJ2-3,TRBV18,NA,TRBD1,CASSPWDRGTQYF,TGTGCCAGCTCACCTTGGGACAGGGGGACGCAGTATTTT
TRBJ1-2,TRBV7-9,NA,NA,CASSLGGAGGYTF,TGTGCCAGCAGCTTAGGAGGCGCGGGTGGCTACACCTTC
TRBJ2-4,TRBV4-1,NA,TRBD1,CASSHGDRDKNIQYF,TGCGCCAGCAGCCATGGGGACAGGGACAAAAACATTCAGTACTTC
TRBJ2-3,TRBV6-6,NA,TRBD2,CASSASGKSTDTQYF,TGTGCCAGCAGTGCTAGCGGCAAGAGCACAGATACGCAGTATTTT
TRBJ1-5,TRBV2,NA,NA,CASSANRVDDDQPQHF,TGTGCCAGCAGTGCAAACAGGGTTGACGACGATCAGCCCCAGCATTTT
TRBJ1-1,TRBV6-5,NA,TRBD1,CASRNTGDPEAFF,TGTGCCAGCAGAAATACAGGGGACCCTGAAGCTTTCTTT
TRBJ1-5,TRBV5-1,NA,NA,CASSPGGVQPQHF,TGCGCCAGCAGCCCCGGTGGAGTTCAGCCCCAGCATTTT
TRBJ1-6,TRBV14,NA,NA,CASSHGGGDSPLHF,TGTGCCAGCAGCCATGGCGGGGGAGATTCACCCCTCCACTTT
TRBJ1-2,TRBV3-1/TRBV3-2,NA,NA,CASSQDQVYGYTF,TGTGCCAGCAGCCAAGATCAGGTTTATGGCTACACCTTC
TRBJ2-5,TRBV5-1,NA,TRBD2,CASSQFGLAGGETQYF,TGCGCCAGCAGCCAATTTGGACTAGCGGGGGGTGAGACCCAGTACTTC
TRBJ1-2,TRBV6-5,NA,TRBD1,CASSYRQAGGLGGYTF,TGTGCCAGCAGTTACAGGCAGGCAGGGGGCCTGGGTGGCTACACCTTC
TRBJ1-4,TRBV24-1,NA,TRBD1,CATSDPGQGVEKLFF,TGTGCCACCAGTGACCCGGGACAGGGAGTAGAAAAACTGTTTTTT
TRBJ2-7,TRBV18,NA,TRBD1,CASSGPGQGAREQYF,TGTGCCAGCTCGGGACCGGGACAGGGGGCCCGAGAGCAGTACTTC
TRBJ2-2,TRBV5-6,NA,TRBD1,CASSPTGVNTGELFF,TGTGCCAGCAGCCCGACAGGGGTCAACACCGGGGAGCTGTTTTTT
TRBJ1-5,TRBV11-2,NA,NA,CASSLGALGANQPQHF,TGTGCCAGCAGCTTGGGGGCGTTGGGTGCCAATCAGCCCCAGCATTTT
TRBJ2-6,TRBV7-6,NA,NA,CASSLPGEEGANVLTF,TGTGCCAGCAGTCTCCCCGGGGAGGAGGGGGCCAACGTCCTGACTTTC
TRBJ1-2,TRBV3-1/TRBV3-2,NA,NA,CASSQRDTQSGYTF,TGTGCCAGCAGCCAACGGGACACTCAGTCGGGCTACACCTTC
TRBJ2-5,TRBV19,NA,NA,CASSIGGRAEKTQYF,TGTGCCAGTAGTATAGGAGGCAGGGCGGAGAAGACCCAGTACTTC
TRBJ1-1,TRBV7-9,NA,NA,CASSPRGGAMTEAFF,TGTGCCAGCAGCCCCCGGGGAGGGGCAATGACTGAAGCTTTCTTT
TRBJ1-3,TRBV11-2,NA,NA,CASSFGQSIGNTIYF,TGTGCCAGCAGCTTTGGACAGAGCATTGGAAACACCATATATTTT
TRBJ1-4,TRBV2,NA,NA,CASSWLGGELFF,TGTGCCAGCAGTTGGCTGGGGGGGGAACTGTTTTTT
TRBJ2-3,TRBV11-2,NA,TRBD2,CASSFSGAPDTQYF,TGTGCCAGCAGCTTTAGCGGGGCCCCAGATACGCAGTATTTT
TRBJ2-3,TRBV5-1,NA,NA,CASSSGGQADTQYF,TGCGCCAGCAGCTCGGGGGGACAGGCAGATACGCAGTATTTT
TRBJ1-1,TRBV9,NA,NA,CASSVAGDRGAYTEAFF,TGTGCCAGCAGCGTAGCAGGGGACCGCGGTGCCTACACTGAAGCTTTCTTT
TRBJ1-5,TRBV23-1,NA,NA,CASKVGKQPQHF,TGCGCCAGCAAGGTGGGCAAGCAGCCCCAGCATTTT
TRBJ2-3,TRBV5-4,NA,TRBD2,CASSLVGTSGHTQYF,TGTGCCAGCAGCTTGGTGGGGACTAGCGGGCATACGCAGTATTTT
TRBJ1-2,TRBV6-5,NA,NA,CASSYSSPPGGYTF,TGTGCCAGCAGTTACTCGTCGCCCCCAGGAGGCTACACCTTC
TRBJ1-2,TRBV30,once,NA,CAWSRESLLYTF,TGTGCCTGGAGTCGGGAGTCCCTACTTTACACCTTC
TRBJ1-2,TRBV5-1,NA,TRBD1,CASSRDRVPYGYTF,TGCGCCAGCAGCAGGGACAGGGTCCCCTATGGCTACACCTTC
TRBJ1-2,TRBV9,NA,TRBD1,CASSVGGQGTYGYTF,TGTGCCAGCAGCGTAGGTGGACAGGGCACCTATGGCTACACCTTC
TRBJ1-3,TRBV6-5,NA,TRBD1,CASSYSPLTGENTIYF,TGTGCCAGCAGTTACTCCCCTTTGACAGGGGAGAACACCATATATTTT
TRBJ2-5,TRBV3-1/TRBV3-2,NA,NA,CASSQDGGWETQYF,TGTGCCAGCAGCCAAGATGGGGGCTGGGAGACCCAGTACTTC
TRBJ2-3,TRBV24-1,NA,NA,CATSGTIVGTDTQYF,TGTGCCACCAGTGGGACAATCGTAGGAACAGATACGCAGTATTTT
TRBJ1-3,TRBV11-2,NA,NA,CASSSGTGNTIYF,TGTGCCAGCAGCTCTGGGACAGGAAACACCATATATTTT
TRBJ1-2,TRBV4-2,NA,TRBD1,CASSQLGQGGGYTF,TGTGCCAGCAGCCAACTTGGACAGGGTGGTGGCTACACCTTC
TRBJ1-1,TRBV19,NA,NA,CASKLGGTEAFF,TGTGCCAGTAAGTTGGGAGGCACTGAAGCTTTCTTT
TRBJ2-5,TRBV15,NA,NA,CATSRDSRGAQETQYF,TGTGCCACCAGCAGAGATTCCCGGGGGGCCCAAGAGACCCAGTACTTC
TRBJ2-7,TRBV19,NA,TRBD2,CASSSGRSLSREQYF,TGTGCCAGTTCTAGCGGGAGAAGCCTATCTCGCGAGCAGTACTTC
TRBJ2-2,TRBV29-1,NA,NA,CSVSHTGSLTGELFF,TGCAGCGTGAGCCATACAGGGTCCTTGACCGGGGAGCTGTTTTTT
TRBJ1-1,TRBV5-1,NA,TRBD1,CASSLGQGPGTEAFF,TGCGCCAGCAGCTTGGGACAGGGTCCTGGCACTGAAGCTTTCTTT
TRBJ1-1,TRBV21-1,few,NA,CASSKAPSGQSEMNTEAFF,TGTGCCAGCAGCAAAGCGCCATCCGGACAGAGCGAGATGAACACTGAAGCTTTCTTT
TRBJ2-3,TRBV29-1,NA,NA,CSVEPGAHSDTQYF,TGCAGCGTTGAACCAGGGGCCCATTCCGATACGCAGTATTTT
TRBJ1-1,TRBV19,few,TRBD1,CASIRQGITEAFF,TGTGCCAGTATTAGACAGGGAATCACTGAAGCTTTCTTT
TRBJ1-3,TRBV2,NA,NA,CASRAGAGNTIYF,TGTGCCAGCAGGGCAGGGGCTGGAAACACCATATATTTT
TRBJ1-5,TRBV2,NA,NA,CASSEQGGNQPQHF,TGTGCCAGCAGTGAGCAGGGCGGCAATCAGCCCCAGCATTTT
TRBJ1-1,TRBV5-1,NA,TRBD1,CASSHQTGGDTEAFF,TGCGCCAGCAGCCACCAGACAGGGGGCGACACTGAAGCTTTCTTT
TRBJ1-4,TRBV19,NA,TRBD1,CASSVTGTGDEKLFF,TGTGCCAGTAGTGTTACCGGGACAGGGGATGAAAAACTGTTTTTT
TRBJ1-3,TRBV7-9,NA,NA,CASSRRTGGTGNTIYF,TGTGCCAGCAGCCGCCGCACGGGGGGCACTGGAAACACCATATATTTT
TRBJ2-5,TRBV19,NA,NA,CATSLAGQETQYF,TGTGCCACCTCCCTGGCGGGCCAAGAGACCCAGTACTTC
TRBJ1-6,TRBV6-2/TRBV6-3,NA,TRBD1,CASSPQGAGNSPLHF,TGTGCCAGCAGCCCGCAGGGGGCTGGGAATTCACCCCTCCACTTT